This T cell receptor beta chain was obtained from a study of response to subunit inactivated influenza vaccine. This clonotype was seen a handful of times. TCRdb itself ran the RT-PCR reads through MiXCR, one entry per CDR3 protein. There are about 310,000 distinct CDR3 sequences in the sample; about a fifth occur only once, and roughly 10% lies in the top ten. The CDR3 loop spans 14 amino acids. Germline loops: CDR1 SEHNR, CDR2 FQNEAQ (reference sequence). Trimming removed 2 bases from V and 1 base from J, with 8 bases in between. The sequence was obtained from a man between 50 and 69 years old who received an inactivated influenza vaccine. The sequencing here drew on PBMCs from blood, taken about 20 months after vaccination. The chain uses TRBV7-9 and TRBJ1-1; D call uncertain. CDR3 loop: CASSLPGPNTEAFF. CDR3 nucleotides: TGTGCCAGCAGCTTACCGGGCCCGAACACTGAAGCTTTCTTT.